In this sample, the clone carrying this TCR beta chain turned up a few times. This entry comes from a study of cytomegalovirus exposure and HLA in healthy donors. The CDR3 extends over 12 amino acids. Trimming removed 1 base from V and 7 bases from J, with 8 bases in between. Germline CDR1 reads SGHDN; CDR2 reads FVKESK. Researchers ran the PCR with 60 Vbeta and 13 Jbeta primers. Some clones are missing from TCRdb's copy, which holds only in-frame ones; the method was immunoSEQ multiplex PCR. The data hold about 170,000 clones, with about 75% observed a single time. The receptor's source is a female donor in good health and CMV-seronegative. The chain is built from TRBV14 and TRBJ2-7; possible D gene TRBD1, 5 bases. Sequenced: PBMCs. This chain's CDR3 is CASSQVRAEQYF. The CDR3 coding sequence is TGTGCCAGCAGCCAAGTCAGGGCTGAGCAGTACTTC.